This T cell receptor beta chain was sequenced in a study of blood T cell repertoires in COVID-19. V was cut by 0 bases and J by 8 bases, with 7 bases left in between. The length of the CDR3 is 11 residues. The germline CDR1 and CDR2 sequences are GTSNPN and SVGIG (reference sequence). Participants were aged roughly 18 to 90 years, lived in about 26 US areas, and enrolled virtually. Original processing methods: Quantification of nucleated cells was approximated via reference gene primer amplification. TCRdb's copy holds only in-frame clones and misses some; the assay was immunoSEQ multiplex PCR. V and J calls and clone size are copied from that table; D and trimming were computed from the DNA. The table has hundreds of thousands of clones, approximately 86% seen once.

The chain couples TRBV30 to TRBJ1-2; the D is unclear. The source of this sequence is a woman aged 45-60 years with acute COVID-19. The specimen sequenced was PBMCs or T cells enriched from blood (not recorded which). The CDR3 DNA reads TGTGCCTGGAGTGTCCACTTCGGCTACACCTTC. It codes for CAWSVHFGYTF.